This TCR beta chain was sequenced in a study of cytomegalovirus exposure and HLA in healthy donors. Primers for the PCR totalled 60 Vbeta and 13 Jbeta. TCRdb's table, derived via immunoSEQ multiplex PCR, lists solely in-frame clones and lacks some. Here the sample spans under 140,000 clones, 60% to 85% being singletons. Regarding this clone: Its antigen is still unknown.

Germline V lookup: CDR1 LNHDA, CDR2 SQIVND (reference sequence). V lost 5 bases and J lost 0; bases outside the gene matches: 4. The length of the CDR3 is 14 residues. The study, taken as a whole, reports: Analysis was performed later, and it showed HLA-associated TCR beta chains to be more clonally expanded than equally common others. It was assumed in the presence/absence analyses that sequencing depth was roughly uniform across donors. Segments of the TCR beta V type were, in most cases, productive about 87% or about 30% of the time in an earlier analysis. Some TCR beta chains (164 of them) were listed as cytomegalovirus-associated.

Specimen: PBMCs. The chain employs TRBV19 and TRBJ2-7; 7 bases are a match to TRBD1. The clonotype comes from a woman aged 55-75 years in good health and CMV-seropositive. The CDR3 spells CASSVAGGSYEQYF. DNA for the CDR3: TGTGCCAGTAGTGTGGCAGGGGGCTCCTACGAGCAGTACTTC. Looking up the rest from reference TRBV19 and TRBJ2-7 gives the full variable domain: DGGITQSPKYLFRKEGQNVTLSCEQNLNHDAMYWYRQDPGQGLRLIYYSQIVNDFQKGDIAEGYSVSREKKESFPLTVTSAQKNPTAFYLCASSVAGGSYEQYFGPGTRLTVT.